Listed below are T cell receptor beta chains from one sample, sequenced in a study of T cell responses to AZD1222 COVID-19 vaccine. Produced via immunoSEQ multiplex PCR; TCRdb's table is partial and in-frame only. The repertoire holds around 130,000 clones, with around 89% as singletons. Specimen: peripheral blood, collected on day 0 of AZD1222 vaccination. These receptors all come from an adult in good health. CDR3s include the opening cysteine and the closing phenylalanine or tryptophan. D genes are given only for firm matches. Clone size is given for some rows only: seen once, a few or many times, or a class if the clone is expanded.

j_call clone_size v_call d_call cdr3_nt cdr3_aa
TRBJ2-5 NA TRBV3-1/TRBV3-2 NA TGTGCCAGCAGCTCATCCGAAGAGGAGATCCAGTACTTC CASSSSEEEIQYF
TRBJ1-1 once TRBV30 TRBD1 TGTGCCTACCGACAGGGGGTGAACACTGAAGCTTTCTTT CAYRQGVNTEAFF
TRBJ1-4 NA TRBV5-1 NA TGCGCCAGCAGCTTGGAGCGCACCGCTGAAAAACTGTTTTTT CASSLERTAEKLFF
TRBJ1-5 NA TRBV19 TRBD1 TGTGCCAGTAGTATAGACTCGACAGGGGGAGGCAATCAGCCCCAGCATTTT CASSIDSTGGGNQPQHF
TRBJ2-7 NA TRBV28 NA TGTGCCAGCAGTTTAAGTGGGCAGGGGAGCTCCTACGAGCAGTACTTC CASSLSGQGSSYEQYF
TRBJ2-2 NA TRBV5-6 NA TGTGCCAGCAGTTTACAGTTATTAAACACCGGGGAGCTGTTTTTT CASSLQLLNTGELFF
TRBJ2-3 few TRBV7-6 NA TGTGCCAGCAGCTTAGAGGGGGGTCTAACAGATACGCAGTATTTT CASSLEGGLTDTQYF
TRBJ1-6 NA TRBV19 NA TGTGCCAGTAGTTGGATGGGCTGGGATAATTCACCCCTCCACTTT CASSWMGWDNSPLHF
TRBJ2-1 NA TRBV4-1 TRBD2 TGCGCCAGCAGCCAAGATCCGGGACTAGCGGGCAACTCCTACAATGAGCAGTTCTTC CASSQDPGLAGNSYNEQFF
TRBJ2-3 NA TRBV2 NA TGTGCCAGCACCCCGGGATTAGATACGCAGTATTTT CASTPGLDTQYF
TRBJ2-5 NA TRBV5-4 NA TGTGCCAGCAGCTTGTCGAAGACCCAAGAGACCCAGTACTTC CASSLSKTQETQYF
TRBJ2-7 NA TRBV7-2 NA TGTGCCAGCAGCCGCTATTGGGAGCAGTACTTC CASSRYWEQYF
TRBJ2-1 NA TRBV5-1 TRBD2 TGCGCCAGCCAGTGGATAGCGGGGGGTGACAATGAGCAGTTCTTC CASQWIAGGDNEQFF
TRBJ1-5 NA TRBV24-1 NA TGTGCCACGTCGAGAGGGGGAGGTCAGCCCCAGCATTTT CATSRGGGQPQHF
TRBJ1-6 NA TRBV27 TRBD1 TGTGCCAGCAGTTTTTCCGGGACAGGGGCGTCACCCCTCCACTTT CASSFSGTGASPLHF
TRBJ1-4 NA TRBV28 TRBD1 TGTGCCATCAGTGGGGACAGGGGTTTAGCAACTAATGAAAAACTGTTTTTT CAISGDRGLATNEKLFF
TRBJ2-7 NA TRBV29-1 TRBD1 TGCAGCGTTGAGTCACAGGGGGAAAGTTACGAGCAGTACTTC CSVESQGESYEQYF
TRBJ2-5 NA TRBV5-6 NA TGTGCCAGCAGCTCTCTGGCGGGGTCCCAAGAGACCCAGTACTTC CASSSLAGSQETQYF
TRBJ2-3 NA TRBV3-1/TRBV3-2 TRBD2 TGTGCCAGCAGCTTTAGCGGGGGGAGGAGGACAGATACGCAGTATTTT CASSFSGGRRTDTQYF
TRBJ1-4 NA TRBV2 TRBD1 TGTGCCAGCACCGGGGACAGGACGGCTAATGAAAAACTGTTTTTT CASTGDRTANEKLFF
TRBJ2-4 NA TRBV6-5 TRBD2 TGTGCCAGCAGTTACCGGAGCGGGGGCGGTCACATTCAGTACTTC CASSYRSGGGHIQYF
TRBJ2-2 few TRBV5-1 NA TGCGCCAGCAGGTTGGCGCTTCAAATCACCGGGGAGCTGTTTTTT CASRLALQITGELFF
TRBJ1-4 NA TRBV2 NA TGTGCCAGCAGTTTACGACCGGACAGCTTAAATGAAAAACTGTTTTTT CASSLRPDSLNEKLFF
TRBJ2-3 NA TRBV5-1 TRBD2 TGCGCCAGCGGAACTAGCGGAAACACAGATACGCAGTATTTT CASGTSGNTDTQYF
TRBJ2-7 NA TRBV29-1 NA TGCAGCGTTAAAGGGGGGGACGGAGTCTACGAGCAGTACTTC CSVKGGDGVYEQYF
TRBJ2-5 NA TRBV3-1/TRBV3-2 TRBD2 TGTGCCAGCAGCCGTATTAGCGGGGGGCTGAGGGGAGAGACCCAGTACTTC CASSRISGGLRGETQYF
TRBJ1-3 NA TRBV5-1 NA TGCGCCAGCAGCTTGGCCAGCGGGGGTACAGGAAACACCATATATTTT CASSLASGGTGNTIYF
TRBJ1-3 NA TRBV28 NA TGTGCCAGCAGTACCGGCTCCTTCTCTGGAAACACCATATATTTT CASSTGSFSGNTIYF
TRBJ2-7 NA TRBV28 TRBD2 TGTGCCAGCAGTTTAAATCCCGGACTAGCGGGAGTCGAGCAGTACTTC CASSLNPGLAGVEQYF
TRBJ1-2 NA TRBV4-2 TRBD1 TGTGCCAGCAGCCAGGACCGGACAGGGGGCAGATATGGCTACACCTTC CASSQDRTGGRYGYTF
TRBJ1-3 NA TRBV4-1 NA TGCGCCAGCAGCCAAGCAGGGATTCACACCATATATTTT CASSQAGIHTIYF
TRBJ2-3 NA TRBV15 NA TGTGCCACCAGCAGCACAGGGCCCACAGATACGCAGTATTTT CATSSTGPTDTQYF
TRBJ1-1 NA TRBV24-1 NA TGTGCCACCAGGGACTCCCAGTATTCTGAAGCTTTCTTT CATRDSQYSEAFF
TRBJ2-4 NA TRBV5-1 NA TGCGCCAGCAGCTTGGGGGACATCCTAGCCAAAAACATTCAGTACTTC CASSLGDILAKNIQYF
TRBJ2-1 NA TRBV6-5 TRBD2 TGTGCCAGTGGGACTAGCGGGGGTTACAATGAGCAGTTCTTC CASGTSGGYNEQFF
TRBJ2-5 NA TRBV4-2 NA TGTGCCAGCAGCCCCTCCGGGGAGACCCAGTACTTC CASSPSGETQYF
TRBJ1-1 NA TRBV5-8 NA TGTGCCAGCAGCTTTCAGGGGCTGTCAACTACTGAAGCTTTCTTT CASSFQGLSTTEAFF
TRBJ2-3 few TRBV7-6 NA TGTGCCAGCAGCTTAGAGGGGGGGACGGGCACAGATACGCAGTATTTT CASSLEGGTGTDTQYF
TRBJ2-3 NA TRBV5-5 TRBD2 TGTGCCAGCAGCTCCCGACTAGCGGGATACGATAGCACAGATACGCAGTATTTT CASSSRLAGYDSTDTQYF
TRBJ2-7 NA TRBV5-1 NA TGCGCCAGCAGCTTTTACCGGGACACGATCTCCTACGAGCAGTACTTC CASSFYRDTISYEQYF
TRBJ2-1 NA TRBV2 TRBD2 TGTGCCAGCAGTGATTCCGGACTAGCGGACTACAATGAGCAGTTCTTC CASSDSGLADYNEQFF
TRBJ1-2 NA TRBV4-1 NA TGCGCCAGCAGGCAAACAGGAAACTATGGCTACACCTTC CASRQTGNYGYTF